The 29 T cell receptor beta chains below were found in one sample sequenced in a study of CD8+ T cells in alopecia areata listed by TCRdb under 2018. The sample's time point label, decoded: about 4 weeks on oral tofacitinib. The treatment or condition label on this specimen signifies: oral pan-JAK inhibitor, 5-10 mg twice daily. The method behind the library was the immunoSEQ multiplex PCR assay. RNA was extracted from all samples and reverse transcribed into cDNA as template for TCR sequencing. Sourced from immuneACCESS, this table was stored by TCRdb with only in-frame sequences that have V and J called. A share of the clones is absent; for the studies checked, an unresolved V gene accounts for under half, and the remainder has no known explanation. The sample contains 130,000 or so clones, over 60% of them found a single time. 5.7% of the sample belongs to the ten largest clones. Source: CD4+ T cells sorted from blood, taken at week 4, from a patient treated with tofacitinib. The receptors derive from a human donor with alopecia areata.

The chain uses TRBV19 and TRBJ2-5, with 8 bases lining up with TRBD2. Trimming removed 6 bases from V and 5 bases from J; junction bases left unmatched: 2. The germline CDR1 and CDR2 sequences are LNHDA and SQIVND (reference sequence). The CDR3 has 12 residues. The CDR3 loop is CASSGRGETQYF. The CDR3 DNA follows: TGTGCCAGTAGCGGGAGGGGGGAGACCCAGTACTTC.

V gene TRBV29-1 combines with J gene TRBJ2-5; the match to TRBD2 covers 7 bases. This CDR3 has 15 amino acids. Germline CDR1 is SQVTM and CDR2 is ANQGSEA. V lost 5 bases, J lost 0 bases, and 9 bases stayed unmatched. CDR3 in DNA: TGCAGCGTTCGACCTCTCCGGGGGGACCAAGAGACCCAGTACTTC. It is translated as CSVRPLRGDQETQYF.

The V gene is TRBV28, the J gene TRBJ1-3; 7 bases agree with TRBD1. V trimming: 4 bases; J trimming: 3 bases; junction bases outside the gene matches: 3. CDR3 length: 14 residues. The germline CDR1 and CDR2 sequences are MDHEN and SYDVKM. CDR3 in DNA: TGTGCCAGCAGTTCACACAGGGGTGGAAACACCATATATTTT. It yields the protein CASSSHRGGNTIYF.

The rearrangement joins TRBV14 to TRBJ2-4, with D possibly TRBD2 on 5 matching bases. V lost 0 bases and J 3 bases, leaving 9 bases between the germline ends. The CDR3 spans 15 residues. Germline assignment: CDR1 SGHDN and CDR2 FVKESK. The CDR3 DNA reads TGTGCCAGCAGCCAAGAAGTCGGGGTCAAAAACATTCAGTACTTC. Protein: CASSQEVGVKNIQYF.

The chain uses TRBV5-1 and TRBJ2-5, with 10 bases aligning to TRBD1. J lost 5 bases, V lost 0 bases, and 7 bases had no gene match. This CDR3 has 16 residues. Germline V gives CDR1 SGHRS, CDR2 YFSETQ. DNA for the CDR3: TGCGCCAGCAGCTTGGCCTCGACAGGGGGCTCGGAGACCCAGTACTTC. Its protein product is CASSLASTGGSETQYF. The entire variable domain, with the rest obtained from reference TRBV5-1 and TRBJ2-5, is as follows: KAGVTQTPRYLIKTRGQQVTLSCSPISGHRSVSWYQQTPGQGLQFLFEYFSETQRNKGNFPGRFSGRQFSNSRSEMNVSTLELGDSALYLCASSLASTGGSETQYFGPGTRLLVL.

The rearrangement joins TRBV5-1 to TRBJ2-3, with 9 bases identical to TRBD2. Losses at the gene ends were 4 bases for V and 5 bases for J; bases not matched to a gene: 5. This CDR3 comprises 14 residues. The germline V gene encodes CDR1 SGHRS and CDR2 YFSETQ. CDR3 residues: CASSTAGGQDTQYF. In nucleotides, the CDR3 is TGCGCCAGCAGCACCGCGGGGGGGCAAGATACGCAGTATTTT.

The chain is built from TRBV30 and TRBJ2-7, with a possible D match to TRBD2 (7 bases). This CDR3 is 14 amino acids long. V dropped 1 base and J dropped 3 bases, with 13 bases sitting between them. The germline gives CDR1 GTSNPN, CDR2 SVGIG (reference sequence). DNA of the CDR3: TGTGCCTGGAGTGGAGGGGGGGCTTTCTACGAGCAGTACTTC. Translation gives CAWSGGGAFYEQYF.

The chain couples TRBV30 to TRBJ2-5, with 8 bases aligning to TRBD2. Trimming cost V 5 bases and J 5 bases; bases outside gene matches: 4. Germline V lookup: CDR1 GTSNPN, CDR2 SVGIG (reference sequence). CDR3 size: 12 residues. CDR3 nucleotide sequence: TGTGCCTGGGGAAGCGGGAGTGAGACCCAGTACTTC. This sequence encodes CAWGSGSETQYF.

V and J are TRBV7-8 and TRBJ2-7; D not resolved. The V and J ends lost 1 base and 3 bases respectively, with 7 bases between them. Germline lookup yields CDR1 SGHVS and CDR2 FQNEAQ. The CDR3 runs 13 residues. The CDR3 nucleotides read TGTGCCAGCAGCTTAGTCCCCAACTACGAGCAGTACTTC. Residues: CASSLVPNYEQYF.

The sample holds a few counts of this clone. The V gene is TRBV29-1, the J gene TRBJ2-3; D call uncertain. The V end was cut by 4 bases, the J end by 9 bases, with 17 bases between. Germline V gene sequence: CDR1 SQVTM, CDR2 ANQGSEA. The CDR3 length is 13 residues. The CDR3 region has the DNA TGCAGCGTTGTACCAGAGAACAGAGACACGCAGTATTTT. As protein: CSVVPENRDTQYF.

This chain joins TRBV29-1 and TRBJ1-1; D gene uncertain. V gave up 3 bases and J gave up 1 base, with 3 bases separating them. CDR3 size: 11 residues. From germline, CDR1 is SQVTM and CDR2 ANQGSEA. The CDR3 bases are TGCAGCGTTGATGGGAACACTGAAGCTTTCTTT. Protein: CSVDGNTEAFF.

The rearrangement joins TRBV18 to TRBJ2-7, with D uncertain. Looked up from germline, CDR1 is KGHSH and CDR2 is LQKENI. The CDR3 is 11 residues long. Trimming cost V 6 bases and J 3 bases, with 6 bases left between them. The CDR3 bases are TGTGCCAGCTCGCCGCTCTACGAGCAGTACTTC. It encodes CASSPLYEQYF.

CDR3: CASSFASGGQETQYF. The DNA of the CDR3 is TGCGCCAGCAGCTTCGCTAGCGGGGGGCAAGAGACCCAGTACTTC. The chain uses TRBV5-1 and TRBJ2-5; TRBD2 matches 11 bases. Germline CDR1 is SGHRS and CDR2 is YFSETQ. V trimming: 2 bases; J trimming: 2 bases; junction bases outside the gene matches: 2. The CDR3 spans 15 residues.

V is TRBV30 and J is TRBJ1-5; 7 bases match TRBD1. This CDR3 spans 12 amino acids. Looked up from germline, CDR1 is GTSNPN and CDR2 is SVGIG (reference sequence). V was pared by 7 bases and J by 5 bases, with 5 bases of the junction left unmatched. The CDR3 loop reads CASKTGYQPQHF. The CDR3 DNA reads TGTGCCTCAAAGACAGGGTATCAGCCCCAGCATTTT.

The CDR3 region has the DNA TGTGCCTGGAGTGTACGTCCGCTCTCGGACCGACAAGCCTACGAGCAGTACTTC. It translates to CAWSVRPLSDRQAYEQYF. V gene TRBV30 combines with J gene TRBJ2-7; no clear D gene. The germline V gene has CDR1 GTSNPN and CDR2 SVGIG (reference sequence). The CDR3 extends over 18 amino acids. Trimming took off 0 bases at V and 2 bases at J, with 23 bases between the two ends.

This chain uses TRBV5-1 with TRBJ1-1, with D possibly TRBD1 on 5 matching bases. This CDR3 contains 16 residues. Germline loops: CDR1 SGHRS, CDR2 YFSETQ. V dropped 1 base and J dropped 6 bases, with 19 bases sitting between them. The CDR3 nucleotides are TGCGCCAGCAGCTTGAGAGGTGGACCCCCGGGGGCTGAAGCTTTCTTT. Protein: CASSLRGGPPGAEAFF.

This clone was seen more than once but under ten times. The chain combines TRBV7-6 with TRBJ2-3; 7 bases line up with TRBD2. The CDR3 totals 16 residues. Germline CDR1 is SGHVS and CDR2 is FNYEAQ. With V trimmed by 5 bases and J by 2 bases, 10 bases remained unmatched. This chain's CDR3 is CASSRPGGMNTDTQYF. The DNA for the CDR3 is TGTGCCAGCAGCCGTCCCGGGGGGATGAACACAGATACGCAGTATTTT.

This clone appeared a few times. The sample holds other DNA sequences that translate to the same CDR3. The V and J genes are TRBV5-6 and TRBJ2-5; D remains unclear. Trimming cost V 0 bases and J 5 bases, with 2 bases left between them. This CDR3 has 11 residues. Germline V gene data show CDR1 as SGHDT and CDR2 as YYEEEE. In DNA form, the CDR3 reads TGTGCCAGCAGCTTGGCTGAGACCCAGTACTTC. Protein product: CASSLAETQYF.

The chain uses TRBV5-1 and TRBJ2-7, with 9 bases that match TRBD1. V was pared by 4 bases and J by 1 base, with 6 bases of the junction left unmatched. This CDR3 has 15 amino acids. CDR1 and CDR2 from the germline V gene are SGHRS and YFSETQ. CDR3 bases: TGCGCCAGCAGCAGAACAGGGGGCGCTTCCTACGAGCAGTACTTC. Translation: CASSRTGGASYEQYF.

This clone has only a few counts. The genes are TRBV25-1 and TRBJ2-7; 10 bases are shared with TRBD2. The CDR3 extends over 16 amino acids. V was pared by 1 base and J by 4 bases, with 7 bases of the junction left unmatched. Germline-derived CDR1 and CDR2 are MGHDK and SYGVNS. CDR3 nucleotides: TGTGCCAGCAGTGAATCCAGCCTAGCGGGAGTTTACGAGCAGTACTTC. Amino acids: CASSESSLAGVYEQYF.

The chain employs TRBV30 and TRBJ2-5; a possible D gene is TRBD2 (9 bases). The length of the CDR3 is 16 residues. V lost 5 bases and J 0 bases, leaving 19 bases between the germline ends. Germline V gene sequence: CDR1 GTSNPN, CDR2 SVGIG (reference sequence). CDR3 coding DNA: TGTGCCTGGGACAGGGGAGCTAGCGGGAACCAAGAGACCCAGTACTTC. Protein sequence: CAWDRGASGNQETQYF.

The chain couples TRBV6-6 to TRBJ1-1; D not certain. Germline lookup yields CDR1 MNHNY and CDR2 SVGAGI (reference sequence). The CDR3 covers 14 residues. V lost 7 bases, J lost 0 bases, and 12 bases lay in between. DNA of the CDR3: TGTGCCAGCACCAAGGACGGCATGAACACTGAAGCTTTCTTT. Translated: CASTKDGMNTEAFF.

The chain couples TRBV2 to TRBJ2-7; the D gene is possibly TRBD2 (6 bases). V lost 7 bases and J 2 bases, leaving 12 bases between the germline ends. Germline CDR1 reads SNHLY; CDR2 reads FYNNEI. The CDR3 length is 13 residues. CDR3 nucleotides: TGTGCCAGCACTGAGTGGGGGGCCTACGAGCAGTACTTC. It specifies CASTEWGAYEQYF.

The rearrangement uses TRBV6-5 and TRBJ1-3; D not certain. The CDR3 totals 13 residues. CDR1 MNHEY and CDR2 SVGAGI come from the germline V gene. V was trimmed by 8 bases and J by 0 bases, leaving 8 bases between them. The chain's CDR3 is CASRGSSGNTIYF. The CDR3 nucleotides are TGTGCCAGCCGAGGAAGCTCTGGAAACACCATATATTTT.

This clone was seen only once. The CDR3, as DNA: TGTGCCAGTAGTACCAAACAGGGCTACCAAGAGACCCAGTACTTC. This translates into CASSTKQGYQETQYF. The chain joins TRBV19 to TRBJ2-5; a possible D gene is TRBD1 (6 bases). This CDR3 contains 15 residues. Trimming cost V 4 bases and J 0 bases, with 12 bases left between them. CDR1 is LNHDA and CDR2 is SQIVND in the germline V gene (reference sequence).

This chain joins TRBV5-4 and TRBJ2-5; tentatively, D is TRBD2 (5 bases). The V end lost 0 bases, the J end lost 0 bases, and 6 bases lay between the germline ends. There are 14 residues in the CDR3. CDR1 is SGHNT and CDR2 is YYREEE in the germline V gene (reference sequence). In DNA, the CDR3 is TGTGCCAGCAGCTTGGGGCGGGACCAAGAGACCCAGTACTTC. As protein: CASSLGRDQETQYF.

The chain links TRBV5-1 to TRBJ2-7, with D tentatively TRBD2 (6 bases). The CDR3 length is 13 residues. The V end lost 4 bases, the J end lost 6 bases, and 14 bases lay between the germline ends. From germline, CDR1 is SGHRS and CDR2 YFSETQ. CDR3 protein: CASSRGLDGEQYF. DNA for the CDR3: TGCGCCAGCAGCAGGGGACTTGACGGCGAGCAGTACTTC. Drawing the rest from reference TRBV5-1 and TRBJ2-7, the complete variable domain is KAGVTQTPRYLIKTRGQQVTLSCSPISGHRSVSWYQQTPGQGLQFLFEYFSETQRNKGNFPGRFSGRQFSNSRSEMNVSTLELGDSALYLCASSRGLDGEQYFGPGTRLTVT.

The rearrangement joins TRBV28 to TRBJ2-2; 9 positions match TRBD1. The V and J ends lost 8 bases and 3 bases, in that order; junction bases with no gene match: 4. Germline V CDR1 and CDR2: MDHEN, SYDVKM. This CDR3 spans 14 amino acids. The CDR3 region is CASRTGDDTGELFF. CDR3 DNA sequence: TGTGCCAGCCGGACAGGGGATGACACCGGGGAGCTGTTTTTT.

The chain employs TRBV19 and TRBJ2-3; D not certain. The CDR3 consists of 12 residues. CDR1 LNHDA and CDR2 SQIVND come from the germline V gene (reference sequence). The V end was cut by 5 bases, the J end by 6 bases, with 9 bases between. CDR3 residues: CASSRLGDTQYF. CDR3 DNA sequence: TGTGCCAGTAGTCGCCTAGGGGATACGCAGTATTTT.